The entry below gives a single T cell receptor beta chain sequence along with its context. Its target is unknown. Trimming stripped 4 bases from V and 4 bases from J, with 8 bases between. Looked up from germline, CDR1 is LGHDT and CDR2 is YNNKEL (reference sequence). The CDR3 spans 13 residues. These data belong to a study of T cell responses to AZD1222 COVID-19 vaccine. Overall study results and limits: Only after the peak T cell response were repertoires sampled. Mostly white British, mostly female donors; authors suggested clonal diversity may be underestimated.

Assay used: immunoSEQ multiplex PCR; TCRdb lists only in-frame clones, some missing. The sample lists about 160,000 clones; roughly 94% were seen once. The origin of this receptor is an adult in good health. This specimen was peripheral blood, taken on day 0 of MenACWY control vaccination. The chain is built from TRBV3-1 (or the pseudogene TRBV3-2) and TRBJ1-5; D is unresolved. The CDR3 region is CASSRGRNQPQHF. CDR3 in DNA: TGTGCCAGCAGCCGAGGACGGAATCAGCCCCAGCATTTT.